A single sample gave rise to the 27 T cell receptor beta chains below, sequenced in a study of CD8+ T cells in alopecia areata. RNA extraction and reverse transcription yielded cDNA as sequencing template. Sequencing used immunoSEQ multiplex PCR; TCRdb keeps in-frame clones, though not all of them. The table lists 90,000 to 130,000 clones, with no singletons. Sequencing was done on a sample of lesional skin. The receptors were gathered from a C3H/HeJ mouse with alopecia areata. The mouse strain carries the MHC haplotype H2-k.

This clone was seen a few times. Each gene name is a mouse one. From the germline J gene comes the end of the CDR3, since the read stops 4 residues before it. V usage is TRBV13-3 and J usage is TRBJ2-7, with TRBD1 matching over 8 bases. The CDR3 loop spans 15 amino acids. Germline V gene data show CDR1 as NNHDY and CDR2 as SYVADS. J gave up 2 bases and V 2 bases, and 6 bases lay outside the gene matches. CDR3 sequence reads: CASSETGDGAYEQYF. CDR3 DNA, as far as it was read: TGTGCCAGCAGTGAGACAGGGGATGGGGCCTAT.

This clone has ten or more counts. Gene names are mouse gene names. The read ends 4 residues early relative to the CDR3; the germline J gene fills the gap. The chain has TRBV1 and TRBJ2-3, with 11 bases identical to TRBD2. In germline, CDR1 is NSQYPW, CDR2 LRSPGD (reference sequence). This CDR3 region has 16 residues. Trimming took 3 bases from V and 2 from J; bases not matched to a gene: 4. CDR3 DNA (partial): TGCACCTGCAGTGCCGCGACTGGGGGGGATGCAGAA. Its protein is CTCSAATGGDAE. The whole CDR3 protein reads CTCSAATGGDAETLYF.

This clone occurred a few times. Gene names and germline refer to mouse. The read comes to an end 4 residues before the CDR3 does, leaving the germline J gene to fill in the end. The gene calls are TRBV13-3 and TRBJ2-1; tentatively, D is TRBD1 (6 bases). Germline values: CDR1 NNHDY, CDR2 SYVADS. The germline V and J ends were trimmed by 6 bases and 5 bases, with 15 bases remaining between them. The CDR3 contains 14 residues. CDR3 DNA (partial): TGTGCCAGCACCCCAGAGGGGGTAAATGCT. Translating it yields CASTPEGVNA. The whole CDR3 reads CASTPEGVNAEQFF.

As for this clone: Any gene name here is a mouse gene name. Read data end 4 residues before the CDR3 end; the end is taken from the germline J gene. This chain connects TRBV1 to TRBJ2-7; 7 bases fit TRBD2. The CDR3 runs 16 residues. Germline V gives CDR1 NSQYPW, CDR2 LRSPGD (reference sequence). V lost 0 bases, J lost 0 bases, and 5 bases stayed unmatched. The DNA read from the CDR3 is TGCACCTGCAGTGCAGATTGGGGGGTGGGCTCCTAT. It yields the protein CTCSADWGVGSY. The full CDR3 protein is CTCSADWGVGSYEQYF.

This clone was picked up a small number of times. The gene names given are mouse names. The read gets to within 4 residues of the CDR3 end, and the germline J gene fills in the rest. This chain joins TRBV13-1 and TRBJ1-4, with D possibly matching TRBD1 (6 bases). This CDR3 comprises 16 residues. Trimming stripped 0 bases from V and 3 bases from J, with 12 bases between. Germline V gene sequence: CDR1 NSHNY, CDR2 SYGAGN. This chain's CDR3 is CASSDAGTKTNERLFF. Incomplete CDR3 DNA: TGTGCCAGCAGTGATGCCGGGACAAAGACCAACGAA.

In this sample, this clone turned up a few times. The genes and germline here are from mouse. Coverage ceases 4 residues before the CDR3 finishes, and the germline J gene fills in the end. The genes are TRBV12-1 and TRBJ1-2, with no clear D. Germline V gives CDR1 SGHSN, CDR2 HYEKVE. V lost 2 bases and J lost 0, with 9 bases in between. This CDR3 has 14 amino acids. Partial CDR3 DNA: TGTGCCAGCTCTCCCAACATTGCAAACTCC. Its translation is CASSPNIANS. The whole CDR3 protein is CASSPNIANSDYTF.

Of note for this clone: Gene names follow the mouse nomenclature. The read gets to within 4 residues of the CDR3 end, and the germline J gene fills in the rest. The chain recombines TRBV1 with TRBJ2-3; 8 bases agree with TRBD1. Germline V gene data show CDR1 as NSQYPW and CDR2 as LRSPGD (reference sequence). V lost 8 bases, J lost 1 base, and 8 bases stayed unmatched. The CDR3 runs 15 residues. The part of the CDR3 DNA that was read is TGCACCTGCGTGGGGCAGGGGGCGGGTGCAGAA. Translated: CTCVGQGAGAE. Given in full, the CDR3 is CTCVGQGAGAETLYF. The whole variable domain, remainder taken from reference TRBV1 and TRBJ2-3, is VTLLEQNPRWRLVPRGQAVNLRCILKNSQYPWMSWYQQDLQKQLQWLFTLRSPGDKEVKSLPGADYLATRVTDTELRLQVANMSQGRTLYCTCVGQGAGAETLYFGSGTRLTVL.

There are many counts of this clone. The genes and germline here are from mouse. The CDR3 is cut off 4 residues early in the read; its end comes from the germline J gene. This chain uses TRBV13-3 with TRBJ2-1; 8 bases line up with TRBD2. Looked up from germline, CDR1 is NNHDY and CDR2 is SYVADS. Trimming at V came to 0 bases and at J to 0 bases, leaving 2 bases not matched to a gene. The CDR3 contains 16 residues. CDR3 sequence reads: CASSDELGDNYAEQFF. Partial CDR3 DNA: TGTGCCAGCAGTGATGAACTGGGGGATAACTATGCT.

The sample holds many counts of this clone. The gene names given are mouse names. The CDR3 is cut off 4 residues early in the read; its end comes from the germline J gene. The V call is TRBV13-3, the J call TRBJ2-1, with 7 bases that match TRBD1. Looked up from germline, CDR1 is NNHDY and CDR2 is SYVADS. The ends lost 0 bases at V and 6 bases at J; junction bases unmatched: 3. This CDR3 region has 14 residues. CDR3 protein: CASSDETGPAEQFF. Partial CDR3 DNA: TGTGCCAGCAGTGATGAGACAGGGCCTGCT.

This clone was observed a few times. The gene symbols are mouse symbols. The CDR3 spells CASSPPDSISNERLFF. CDR3 DNA (partial): TGTGCCAGCAGCCCTCCGGACAGCATTTCCAACGAA. V is TRBV19 and J is TRBJ1-4, with D possibly being TRBD1 (6 bases). The CDR3 end is not reached by the read, which stops 4 residues before it; the germline J gene fills it in. From germline, CDR1 is FNHDT and CDR2 SITEND (reference sequence). The germline V and J ends were trimmed by 5 bases and 0 bases, with 14 bases remaining between them. The CDR3 has 16 amino acids.

In regard to this clone: All gene names here are mouse names. Read coverage stops 4 residues before the CDR3 terminus; the germline J gene supplies the remainder. The V gene is TRBV5, the J gene TRBJ1-2, with D tentatively TRBD1 (5 bases). Germline loops: CDR1 LGHNA, CDR2 YNLKQL (reference sequence). The CDR3 is 16 residues long. V shed 0 bases and J shed 0 bases, with 11 bases lying between them. The CDR3 here is CASSQDIGQPNSDYTF. The sequenced CDR3 bases are TGTGCCAGCAGCCAAGATATCGGACAACCAAACTCC.

As to this clone: Gene names follow the mouse nomenclature. Coverage ceases 4 residues before the CDR3 finishes, and the germline J gene fills in the end. This rearrangement joins TRBV13-3 to TRBJ2-3, with 10 bases identical to TRBD1. The V gene's germline CDR1 is NNHDY and CDR2 SYVADS. After removal of 10 bases from V and 3 bases from J, the junction contained 5 bases not matched to a gene. There are 13 residues in the CDR3. The CDR3 bases that were read are TGTGCCCTCCCGGGACAGGGGGCAGAA. As protein: CALPGQGAE. The whole CDR3 is CALPGQGAETLYF.

Concerning this clone: These gene names are mouse names. The read is 4 residues too short to cover the CDR3 end, so that end is filled in from the germline J gene. The V gene is TRBV1, the J gene TRBJ1-1, with D possibly TRBD1 on 6 matching bases. The CDR3 is made up of 15 amino acids. Trimming pared 3 bases from V and 0 bases from J, leaving 11 bases between. Per germline, CDR1 NSQYPW and CDR2 LRSPGD (reference sequence). Here the CDR3 reads CTCSALGTSNTEVFF. CDR3 DNA (partial): TGCACCTGCAGTGCCCTCGGGACATCAAACACA.

Worth noting for this clone: Genes here carry mouse names. The read finishes 4 residues shy of the CDR3 end, and the germline J gene is used to complete it. V usage is TRBV17 and J usage is TRBJ2-5; 9 bases line up with TRBD1. Germline V gene sequence: CDR1 MNHDT, CDR2 YYDKIL. The CDR3 sequence is 14 residues long. The chain's CDR3 is CASSFRDREDTQYF. The sequenced CDR3 bases are TGTGCTAGCAGTTTCCGGGACAGGGAAGAC.

This clone was counted between two and nine times. Genes here carry mouse names. The read halts 4 residues ahead of the CDR3 end, with the missing end drawn from the germline J gene. The V call is TRBV15, the J call TRBJ2-5, with 7 nucleotides matching TRBD1. The CDR3 is made up of 15 amino acids. The V gene's germline CDR1 is SGHND and CDR2 FRSKSL. The sequenced part of the CDR3 DNA is TGTGCCAGCAGTTTACAGGGGGAGCTAAGAGAC. Protein product: CASSLQGELRD. The whole CDR3 region reads CASSLQGELRDTQYF.

This clone was observed a handful of times. Gene names are the mouse ones. Coverage ceases 4 residues before the CDR3 finishes, and the germline J gene fills in the end. The rearrangement uses TRBV13-1 and TRBJ2-1; 10 nucleotides match TRBD1. Germline V gene data show CDR1 as NSHNY and CDR2 as SYGAGN. V shed 10 bases and J 5 bases; nucleotides not matched to a gene: 3. This CDR3 comprises 12 residues. Here the CDR3 reads CAPGTGDAEQFF. The part of the CDR3 DNA that was read is TGTGCCCCCGGGACAGGGGATGCT.

With regard to this clone: The genes are named according to mouse. The CDR3 end is not reached by the read, which stops 4 residues before it; the germline J gene fills it in. The chain employs TRBV19 and TRBJ1-1; no clear D gene. With 7 bases removed from V and 2 bases from J, the gap between germline ends came to 6 bases. CDR3 length: 11 amino acids. Per the germline V gene, CDR1 is FNHDT and CDR2 is SITEND (reference sequence). The part of the CDR3 DNA that was read is TGTGCCAGCCTCAGTAACACA. Its protein is CASLSNT. The whole CDR3 reads CASLSNTEVFF.

Comment on this clone: The gene names here belong to mouse. The part of the CDR3 DNA that was read is TGTGCCAGCAGTGGAACCAGGGGTCCCCAAGAC. Translation: CASSGTRGPQD. The whole CDR3 protein reads CASSGTRGPQDTQYF. The chain carries TRBV13-1 and TRBJ2-5; D is perhaps TRBD1 (6 bases). The sequence runs out 4 residues before the end of the CDR3; the remainder is reconstructed from the germline J gene. The CDR3 covers 15 residues. The V and J ends lost 3 bases and 2 bases respectively, with 13 bases between them. The germline CDR1 and CDR2 sequences are NSHNY and SYGAGN.

To note about this clone: The protein in this entry is translated from the DNA; at residue 12 it differs from the protein listed in TCRdb. Gene names follow the mouse nomenclature. The CDR3 end falls 3 residues outside the read, so it is completed with the germline J gene. The J gene is TRBJ1-6, the V gene TRBV13-1; D is perhaps TRBD1 (6 bases). TRBJ1-6 qualifies as an ORF whose function is uncertain. CDR3 size: 15 residues. The V gene's germline CDR1 is NSHNY and CDR2 SYGAGN. The ends were cut back, 1 base at V and 11 bases at J, with 16 bases in the middle. This CDR3 is CASSDTGGDDAPLYF. The part of the CDR3 DNA that was read is TGTGCCAGCAGTGATACGGGGGGCGATGATGCGCCC.

Turning to this clone: Gene labels here are mouse ones. Read sequence stops 4 residues before the CDR3 end, and the germline J gene provides the missing end. The rearrangement links TRBV16 to TRBJ2-7; a weak D match, TRBD1 (6 bases). The CDR3 is made up of 15 amino acids. CDR1 SGHSA and CDR2 FRNQAP come from the germline V gene. Between the trimmed V and J ends, which lost 0 bases and 3 bases, there was a span of 12 bases. CDR3 bases read: TGTGCAAGCAGCTTAGATTTGGGACAAATCTAT. It specifies CASSLDLGQIY. The full CDR3 protein is CASSLDLGQIYEQYF.

This clone was seen only a few times. The genes and germline here are from mouse. The observed sequence ends 4 residues before the CDR3 terminus, with the missing tail filled in from the germline J gene. J is TRBJ2-3 and V is TRBV1, with D uncertain. CDR3 size: 14 residues. Trimming cost V 3 bases and J 0 bases, with 7 bases left between them. The V gene's germline CDR1 is NSQYPW and CDR2 LRSPGD (reference sequence). CDR3 DNA (partial): TGCACCTGCAGTGCTACCACTAGTGCAGAA. This translates into CTCSATTSAE. The whole CDR3 protein is CTCSATTSAETLYF.

A few counts support this clone. Here the gene names and germline are mouse. The missing CDR3 end, 4 residues past where the read stops, is filled in from the germline J gene. The chain recombines TRBV13-1 with TRBJ2-3; 10 bases fit TRBD2. The V segment lost 5 bases and the J segment 0 bases; nucleotides outside the gene matches: 9. The CDR3 covers 17 residues. From germline, CDR1 is NSHNY and CDR2 SYGAGN. The DNA read from the CDR3 is TGTGCCAGCAGGGTCCGGGACTGGGGATCTAGTGCAGAA. Its protein product is CASRVRDWGSSAE. The whole CDR3 sequence is CASRVRDWGSSAETLYF.

The sample holds many counts of this clone. Mouse germline and gene names are used. Read coverage stops 4 residues before the CDR3 terminus; the germline J gene supplies the remainder. V is TRBV13-3 and J is TRBJ2-1; D gene unclear. V was shortened by 4 bases and J by 2 bases, with 7 bases between the two germline ends. The germline gives CDR1 NNHDY, CDR2 SYVADS. This CDR3 region has 13 residues. CDR3 protein: CASSRHYYAEQFF. The part of the CDR3 DNA that was read is TGTGCCAGCAGTAGACACTACTATGCT.

On this clone itself: The germline and genes are mouse ones. The CDR3 end falls 4 residues outside the read, so it is completed with the germline J gene. The chain combines TRBV31 with TRBJ2-5, with 10 bases fitting TRBD2. The CDR3 loop spans 16 amino acids. The V segment lost 1 base and the J segment 1 base; nucleotides outside the gene matches: 5. CDR1 is GKSSPN, CDR2 SITVG, per germline. CDR3 DNA (partial): TGTGCCTGGAGTCCGCTGGGGGGGCTTGACCAAGAC. This gives the protein CAWSPLGGLDQD. The whole CDR3 sequence reads CAWSPLGGLDQDTQYF.

This clone came up a few times. Gene names refer to mouse genes. The read is 4 residues too short to cover the CDR3 end, so that end is filled in from the germline J gene. The chain carries TRBV13-1 and TRBJ2-1, with 11 bases identical to TRBD2. This CDR3 has 16 amino acids. CDR1 is NSHNY, CDR2 SYGAGN, per germline. Trimming took 2 bases from V and 2 from J; bases not matched to a gene: 3. The CDR3 protein is CASSERDWGYYAEQFF. The part of the CDR3 DNA that was read is TGTGCCAGCAGTGAGAGGGACTGGGGGTACTATGCT.

This clone was seen ten or more times. TCRdb lists a protein that is different at residue 12 from the translated DNA; the protein given here uses the DNA translation. Mouse gene names apply. The read terminates 3 residues ahead of where the CDR3 ends, so the germline J gene completes it. This chain links TRBV13-3 with TRBJ1-3; tentatively, D is TRBD1 (6 bases). Germline CDR1 reads NNHDY; CDR2 reads SYVADS. The CDR3 has 15 amino acids. V was trimmed by 4 bases and J by 0 bases, leaving 11 bases between them. The covered CDR3 bases are TGTGCCAGCAGTCGGACAGAGAATTCTGGAAATACG. This codes for CASSRTENSGNT. The full CDR3 is CASSRTENSGNTLYF.

Turning to this clone: The gene names given are mouse names. Read sequence stops 4 residues before the CDR3 end, and the germline J gene provides the missing end. This chain uses TRBV13-3 with TRBJ1-1; a weak D match, TRBD1 (5 bases). The CDR3 has 12 amino acids. Per germline, CDR1 NNHDY and CDR2 SYVADS. CDR3 region: CASSLRETEVFF. The DNA read from the CDR3 is TGTGCCAGCAGCCTCAGGGAAACA.